This TCR beta chain was sequenced during a study of cytomegalovirus exposure and HLA in healthy donors. As concerns this clone: The antigen is unknown.

The study, taken as a whole, reports: A later analysis linked 15,000 to 20,000 TCR beta sequences to HLA alleles at 0.05 false discovery rate. One variant, a missense change in DCLRE1C, was linked in a later analysis to TCR beta V- and J-gene trimming. It was in a later analysis that TCR association rates were seen to vary by HLA locus, highest for DRB1 and lowest for HLA-C.

Trimming took off 5 bases at V and 4 bases at J, with 18 bases between the two ends. This CDR3 has 15 amino acids. CDR1 is SGHTA, CDR2 FQGNSA, per germline. PCR amplification relied on 60 Vbeta primers (plus 13 Jbeta primers). Method: immunoSEQ multiplex PCR; TCRdb's copy keeps in-frame clones and lacks some. Counted here are roughly 180,000 clones, approximately 81% occurring once; the ten biggest clones make up approximately 1.5%. This clonotype was sampled from a male donor in good health and CMV-seronegative. The chain employs TRBV7-2 and TRBJ2-7, with TRBD2 as a possible D gene (6 bases). The sample comprised PBMCs. CDR3 nucleotides: TGTGCCAGCAGCCCAAGGACTATGCCTCCATACGAGCAGTACTTC. Translated: CASSPRTMPPYEQYF.